This TCR beta chain derives from a study of T cells in Graves' hyperthyroidism and ophthalmopathy. In this sample, this clonotype turned up many times. From germline, CDR1 is LNHNV and CDR2 YYDKDF (reference sequence). The V end was cut by 7 bases, the J end by 5 bases, with 15 bases between. CDR3 size: 13 residues. TCR beta CDR3 regions were amplified from RNA. Initially, a first-round RT-PCR of the TCR CDR3 employed the HTBI primer set. TCRdb independently ran MiXCR on the multiplex PCR reads; one entry per CDR3 protein. Among more than 350,000 distinct CDR3 sequences, about 15% were seen once, and the ten largest hold around a third.

The genes are TRBV15 and TRBJ2-7; D uncertain. The sequence was obtained from a woman in her thirties with Graves' hyperthyroidism. The sequenced sample consisted of blood. Written as DNA, the CDR3 is TGTGCCACCACTCCGGGCTCCCCCAACGAGCAGTACTTC. It translates to CATTPGSPNEQYF.